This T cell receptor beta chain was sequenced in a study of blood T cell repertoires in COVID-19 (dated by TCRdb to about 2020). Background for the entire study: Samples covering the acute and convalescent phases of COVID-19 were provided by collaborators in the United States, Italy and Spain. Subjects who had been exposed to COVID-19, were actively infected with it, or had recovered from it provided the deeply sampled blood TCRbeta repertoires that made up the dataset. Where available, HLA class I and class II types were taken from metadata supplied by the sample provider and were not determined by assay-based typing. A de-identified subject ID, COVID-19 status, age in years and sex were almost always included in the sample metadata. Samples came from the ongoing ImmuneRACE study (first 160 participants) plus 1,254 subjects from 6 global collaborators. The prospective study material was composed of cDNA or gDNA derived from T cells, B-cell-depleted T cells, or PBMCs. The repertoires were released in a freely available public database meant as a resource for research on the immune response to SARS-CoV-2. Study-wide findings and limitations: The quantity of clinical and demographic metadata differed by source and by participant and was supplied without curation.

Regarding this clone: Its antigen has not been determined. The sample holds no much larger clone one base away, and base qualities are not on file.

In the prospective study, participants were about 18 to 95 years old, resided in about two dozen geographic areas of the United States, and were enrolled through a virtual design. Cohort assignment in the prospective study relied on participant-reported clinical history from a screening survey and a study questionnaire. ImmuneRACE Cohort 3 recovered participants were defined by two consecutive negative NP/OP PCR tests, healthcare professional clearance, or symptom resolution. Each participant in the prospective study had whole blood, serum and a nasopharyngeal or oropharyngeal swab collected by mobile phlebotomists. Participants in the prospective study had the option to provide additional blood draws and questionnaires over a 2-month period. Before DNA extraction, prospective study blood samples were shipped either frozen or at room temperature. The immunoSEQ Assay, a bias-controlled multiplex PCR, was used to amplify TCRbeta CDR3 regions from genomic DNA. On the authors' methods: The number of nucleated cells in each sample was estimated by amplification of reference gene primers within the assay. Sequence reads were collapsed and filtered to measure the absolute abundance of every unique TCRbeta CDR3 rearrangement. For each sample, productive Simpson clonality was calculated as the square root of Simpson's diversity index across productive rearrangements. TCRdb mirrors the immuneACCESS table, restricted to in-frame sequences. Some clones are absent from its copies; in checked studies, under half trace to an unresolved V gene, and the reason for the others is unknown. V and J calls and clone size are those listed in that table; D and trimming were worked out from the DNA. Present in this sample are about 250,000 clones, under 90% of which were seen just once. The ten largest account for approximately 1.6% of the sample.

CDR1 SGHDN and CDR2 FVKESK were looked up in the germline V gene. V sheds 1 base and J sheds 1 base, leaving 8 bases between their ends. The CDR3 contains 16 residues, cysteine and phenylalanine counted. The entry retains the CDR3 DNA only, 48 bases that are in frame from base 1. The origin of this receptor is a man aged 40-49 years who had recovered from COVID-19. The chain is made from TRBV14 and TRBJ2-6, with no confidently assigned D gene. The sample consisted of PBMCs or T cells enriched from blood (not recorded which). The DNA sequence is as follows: TGTGCCAGCAGCCAAGCAATGGCTTCTGGGGCCAACGTCCTGACTTTC. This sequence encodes CASSQAMASGANVLTF.